Listed below are T cell receptor beta chains from one sample, sequenced in a study of cytomegalovirus exposure and HLA in healthy donors. TCRdb's copy holds only in-frame clones and misses some; the assay was immunoSEQ multiplex PCR. Here the sample spans over 100,000 clones, over 60% being singletons. Sequences were obtained from PBMCs. The receptors originated from a man in his thirties or forties in good health and CMV-seropositive. The CDR3 runs from the conserved cysteine through the conserved F or W. A D gene is named only where the DNA matches it firmly. Size is omitted from some rows. Given values are once, few, many or a class for expanded clones.

v_gene	abundance	j_gene	d_gene	CDR3aa	CDR3nt
TRBV4-3	NA	TRBJ2-2	TRBD1	CASSRYGTADTGELFF	TGCGCCAGCAGCCGGTACGGGACAGCGGACACCGGGGAGCTGTTTTTT
TRBV18	NA	TRBJ1-6	NA	CASSPTGPIGSPLHF	TGTGCCAGCTCACCTACAGGGCCCATCGGGTCACCCCTCCACTTT
TRBV4-2	once	TRBJ2-7	NA	CASSQAGGTYEQYF	TGTGCCAGCAGCCAAGCAGGGGGGACCTACGAGCAGTACTTC
TRBV5-1	few	TRBJ1-6	TRBD1	CASSLARGREYSPLHF	TGCGCCAGCAGCTTGGCGAGGGGGCGCGAATACTCACCCCTCCACTTT
TRBV19	NA	TRBJ2-5	NA	CASNAGRQETQYF	TGTGCCAGTAACGCGGGGCGCCAAGAGACCCAGTACTTC
TRBV2	once	TRBJ1-5	NA	CASSEQRGNQPQHF	TGTGCCAGCAGTGAACAGAGGGGCAATCAGCCCCAGCATTTT
TRBV5-1	NA	TRBJ2-5	NA	CASSLTTGSGEQYF	TGCGCCAGCAGCTTGACTACAGGGTCAGGGGAGCAGTACTTC
TRBV7-2	NA	TRBJ2-7	NA	CASSLSGPRREQYF	TGTGCCAGCAGCTTGTCCGGCCCCCGGCGGGAGCAGTACTTC
TRBV4-3	NA	TRBJ2-5	NA	CASSQGIDFTSGETQYF	TGCGCCAGCAGCCAAGGTATTGACTTCACGAGCGGAGAGACCCAGTACTTC
TRBV28	NA	TRBJ1-2	TRBD1	CASSLRQGAGNYGYTF	TGTGCCAGCAGTCTCCGACAGGGGGCGGGGAACTATGGCTACACCTTC
TRBV27	NA	TRBJ2-3	NA	CASSPGLAYTDTQYF	TGTGCCAGCAGTCCCGGGCTAGCCTACACAGATACGCAGTATTTT
TRBV7-9	NA	TRBJ1-1	TRBD1	CASSIRQGDTEAFF	TGTGCCAGCAGCATTCGACAGGGGGACACTGAAGCTTTCTTT
TRBV23-1	NA	TRBJ2-2	TRBD1	CASSHQGRGRSYAGELFF	TGCGCCAGCAGTCACCAGGGCAGGGGGCGAAGTTATGCCGGGGAGCTGTTTTTT
TRBV4-3	NA	TRBJ2-3	TRBD2	CASSQEFVRTSGVSADTQYF	TGCGCCAGCAGCCAAGAGTTTGTCAGGACTAGCGGGGTGAGCGCAGATACGCAGTATTTT
TRBV6-9	NA	TRBJ1-6	NA	CASSYKQGRSYNSPLHF	TGTGCCAGCAGTTATAAACAGGGAAGATCCTATAATTCACCCCTCCACTTT
TRBV19	NA	TRBJ2-5	TRBD2	CASSMSSGEETQYF	TGTGCCAGTAGTATGTCTAGCGGGGAAGAGACCCAGTACTTC
TRBV5-5	NA	TRBJ2-1	NA	CASSLEGQARPPYNEQFF	TGTGCCAGCAGCTTGGAGGGGCAAGCCCGACCGCCATACAATGAGCAGTTCTTC